The 29 T cell receptor beta chains in this list originate from one sample, sequenced in a study of Tregs in tolerant kidney transplant recipients. Assay used: immunoSEQ multiplex PCR; TCRdb lists only in-frame clones, some missing. The data hold some 66,000 clones, with around 90% observed a single time. This material consisted of CD8+ T cells from blood, taken before the transplant. These receptors all come from a human donor who received a combined kidney and bone marrow transplant.

The J gene is TRBJ1-1, the V gene TRBV5-6, with 9 bases identical to TRBD1. From germline, CDR1 is SGHDT and CDR2 YYEEEE. This CDR3 has 14 amino acids. V shed 4 bases, J shed 3 bases, and the junction held 4 bases outside the gene matches. The CDR3 reads CASSPGQGYTEAFF. The CDR3 nucleotides are TGTGCCAGCAGCCCGGGACAGGGCTACACTGAAGCTTTCTTT.

This chain connects TRBV7-9 to TRBJ2-2; the match to TRBD1 covers 10 bases. CDR1 is SEHNR, CDR2 FQNEAQ, per germline (reference sequence). The junction had 2 bases not matched to a gene; V was cut back by 5 bases and J by 2 bases. The CDR3 runs 15 residues. The CDR3 DNA follows: TGTGCCAGCAGCCCGACAGGGGGCAACACCGGGGAGCTGTTTTTT. Translated, it gives CASSPTGGNTGELFF. Full variable domain (remainder filled in from reference TRBV7-9 and TRBJ2-2): DTGVSQNPRHKITKRGQNVTFRCDPISEHNRLYWYRQTLGQGPEFLTYFQNEAQLEKSRLLSDRFSAERPKGSFSTLEIQRTEQGDSAMYLCASSPTGGNTGELFFGEGSRLTVL.

V is TRBV9 and J is TRBJ1-3; D is uncertain. Germline CDR1 is SGDLS and CDR2 is YYNGEE. The CDR3 is 16 amino acids. V shed 4 bases and J shed 2 bases, with 16 bases lying between them. The chain's CDR3 is CASSPKLTGTGNTIYF. CDR3 nucleotide sequence: TGTGCCAGCAGCCCGAAGCTCACGGGGACTGGAAACACCATATATTTT. Complete variable domain (other parts from reference TRBV9 and TRBJ1-3): DSGVTQTPKHLITATGQRVTLRCSPRSGDLSVYWYQQSLDQGLQFLIQYYNGEERAKGNILERFSAQQFPDLHSELNLSSLELGDSALYFCASSPKLTGTGNTIYFGEGSWLTVV.

The J gene is TRBJ1-1, the V gene TRBV19; no clear D. The CDR3 sequence is 13 residues long. Trimming took 3 bases from V and 0 from J, leaving 5 bases between them. Germline CDR1 is LNHDA and CDR2 is SQIVND (reference sequence). The CDR3 coding sequence is TGTGCCAGTAGTATCGTTGTGAACACTGAAGCTTTCTTT. Amino acids: CASSIVVNTEAFF.

This rearrangement joins TRBV4-3 to TRBJ2-5, with 7 positions matching TRBD2. V dropped 0 bases and J dropped 6; count of bases not matched to a gene: 19. Germline V lookup: CDR1 LGHNA, CDR2 YSLEER. The CDR3 runs 19 residues. Here the CDR3 DNA reads TGCGCCAGCAGCCAAGAAATTGGTGGGAATAGCGGGCTATTAAAGACCCAGTACTTC. Amino acids: CASSQEIGGNSGLLKTQYF.

This clone was found once. The rearrangement links TRBV11-3 to TRBJ2-1, with TRBD1 matching 9 bases. There are 12 residues in the CDR3. Germline V lookup: CDR1 SGHNT, CDR2 YENEEA. Unmatched junction bases numbered 3, after V lost 5 bases and J lost 10 bases. In nucleotides, the CDR3 is TGTGCCAGCAGCCCCGACAGGGGGGAGCAGTTCTTC. Protein: CASSPDRGEQFF.

The chain is built from TRBV4-1 and TRBJ1-5; D gene uncertain. This CDR3 has 15 residues. CDR1 MGHRA and CDR2 YSYEKL come from the germline V gene. Trimming took 0 bases from V and 0 from J, leaving 6 bases between them. The CDR3 sequence is CASSQDPNSNQPQHF. The CDR3 DNA sequence: TGCGCCAGCAGCCAAGATCCCAATAGCAATCAGCCCCAGCATTTT.

The genes are TRBV27 and TRBJ1-1; the D gene is possibly TRBD1 (6 bases). Trimming removed 4 bases at V and 3 bases at J, with 12 bases between. CDR3 length: 14 amino acids. Germline lookup yields CDR1 MNHEY and CDR2 SMNVEV (reference sequence). Written as DNA, the CDR3 is TGTGCCAGCAGTTCACCGGACAGATACACTGAAGCTTTCTTT. Amino acids: CASSSPDRYTEAFF.

This rearrangement joins TRBV27 to TRBJ2-7; 11 positions agree with TRBD2. The J segment lost 7 bases and the V segment lost 6 bases, leaving 8 bases of the junction unmatched. This CDR3 comprises 14 residues. The germline CDR1 and CDR2 sequences are MNHEY and SMNVEV (reference sequence). CDR3 amino acids: CASRGLAELGEQYF. CDR3 nucleotide sequence: TGTGCCAGCAGGGGACTAGCGGAGCTTGGGGAGCAGTACTTC.

This clone has just one count. The rearrangement links TRBV9 to TRBJ1-2; 7 bases align to TRBD1. Looked up from germline, CDR1 is SGDLS and CDR2 is YYNGEE. V trimming: 2 bases; J trimming: 6 bases; junction bases outside the gene matches: 4. CDR3 length: 13 amino acids. The CDR3, as DNA: TGTGCCAGCAGCGTTACAGGGGCGGATGGCTACACCTTC. Amino acid sequence: CASSVTGADGYTF. Complete variable domain (other parts from reference TRBV9 and TRBJ1-2): DSGVTQTPKHLITATGQRVTLRCSPRSGDLSVYWYQQSLDQGLQFLIQYYNGEERAKGNILERFSAQQFPDLHSELNLSSLELGDSALYFCASSVTGADGYTFGSGTRLTVV.

This sequence joins TRBV14 and TRBJ2-7; 9 positions agree with TRBD1. Germline trimming cut 0 bases from V and 2 bases from J; bases unmatched to any gene: 5. Germline CDR1 reads SGHDN; CDR2 reads FVKESK. CDR3 size: 16 residues. The CDR3 nucleotides read TGTGCCAGCAGCCAAGACGGGGACAGGGACCCCTACGAGCAGTACTTC. Translating it yields CASSQDGDRDPYEQYF.

The chain links TRBV4-3 to TRBJ1-1; D ambiguous. V was shortened by 0 bases and J by 0 bases, with 8 bases between the two germline ends. The CDR3 is made up of 15 amino acids. The germline V gene has CDR1 LGHNA and CDR2 YSLEER. The CDR3 region is CASSQESSMNTEAFF. The DNA of the CDR3 is TGCGCCAGCAGCCAAGAATCAAGCATGAACACTGAAGCTTTCTTT.

The chain couples TRBV11-2 to TRBJ2-1; 7 bases match TRBD2. J gave up 6 bases and V 2 bases, and 4 bases lay outside the gene matches. This CDR3 spans 14 amino acids. Germline V gives CDR1 SGHAT, CDR2 FQNNGV. CDR3 region: CASSLIASGNEQFF. The CDR3, as DNA: TGTGCCAGCAGCTTAATAGCTAGCGGCAATGAGCAGTTCTTC.

This clone appeared a single time. The chain links TRBV7-6 to TRBJ2-5; 8 bases match TRBD2. V dropped 1 base and J dropped 5; count of bases not matched to a gene: 6. CDR1 and CDR2 from the germline V gene are SGHVS and FNYEAQ. The CDR3 extends over 15 amino acids. The CDR3 bases are TGTGCCAGCAGCTTAGTAGGCGGGGGGTTGGAGACCCAGTACTTC. Protein: CASSLVGGGLETQYF.

The chain recombines TRBV6-4 with TRBJ1-1, with 7 positions matching TRBD1. J gave up 6 bases and V 4 bases, and 11 bases lay outside the gene matches. This CDR3 has 15 residues. Germline V gives CDR1 MRHNA, CDR2 SNTAGT. CDR3 sequence (DNA): TGTGCCAGCAGTGCGCTCGGAGGGGGCGTCGCTGAAGCTTTCTTT. Translating gives CASSALGGGVAEAFF.

The rearrangement links TRBV9 to TRBJ2-7, with D maybe TRBD1 (6 bases). Germline loops: CDR1 SGDLS, CDR2 YYNGEE. The CDR3 is 14 amino acids. V was clipped by 1 base and J by 1 base, with 9 bases between them. The CDR3 is CASSVTGISYEQYF. The CDR3 DNA is TGTGCCAGCAGCGTAACAGGGATATCCTACGAGCAGTACTTC. Full variable domain (outside the CDR3, taken from reference TRBV9 and TRBJ2-7): DSGVTQTPKHLITATGQRVTLRCSPRSGDLSVYWYQQSLDQGLQFLIQYYNGEERAKGNILERFSAQQFPDLHSELNLSSLELGDSALYFCASSVTGISYEQYFGPGTRLTVT.

The rearrangement joins TRBV9 to TRBJ2-7, with D uncertain. Germline CDR1 reads SGDLS; CDR2 reads YYNGEE. V was pared by 4 bases and J by 1 base, with 9 bases between. The length of the CDR3 is 13 residues. CDR3: CASSPPTSYEQYF. The DNA of the CDR3 is TGTGCCAGCAGCCCTCCTACGTCCTACGAGCAGTACTTC.

This chain joins TRBV5-5 and TRBJ2-4, with TRBD1 identical over 9 bases. There are 15 residues in the CDR3. From germline, CDR1 is SGHKS and CDR2 YYEKEE (reference sequence). Unmatched junction bases numbered 7, after V lost 5 bases and J lost 4 bases. The CDR3: CASSSGQGSKNIQYF. In DNA form, the CDR3 reads TGTGCCAGCAGTTCGGGACAGGGTTCGAAAAACATTCAGTACTTC.

The rearrangement joins TRBV5-6 to TRBJ2-2; D is perhaps TRBD1 (6 bases). This CDR3 is built from 16 residues. Germline V CDR1 and CDR2: SGHDT, YYEEEE. Deletions cut 1 base from V and 7 bases from J, with 17 bases between. The CDR3 reads CASSLSGRQEDGELFF. CDR3 bases: TGTGCCAGCAGCTTGTCGGGCAGACAGGAAGACGGGGAGCTGTTTTTT.

This clone was found a few times. This chain links TRBV19 with TRBJ2-3; D possibly corresponds to TRBD2 (6 bases). V lost 2 bases and J 5 bases, leaving 14 bases between the germline ends. This CDR3 has 15 residues. The germline V gene encodes CDR1 LNHDA and CDR2 SQIVND (reference sequence). The CDR3 protein is CASSISGTQRDTQYF. CDR3 nucleotide sequence: TGTGCCAGTAGTATATCCGGGACTCAAAGAGATACGCAGTATTTT.

The V gene is TRBV6-5, the J gene TRBJ1-5; unclear D gene. Germline-derived CDR1 and CDR2 are MNHEY and SVGAGI. V was pared by 0 bases and J by 7 bases, with 7 bases between. The CDR3 totals 13 residues. CDR3: CASSYSIQQPQHF. CDR3 coding DNA: TGTGCCAGCAGTTACTCGATTCAGCAGCCCCAGCATTTT.

This chain links TRBV9 with TRBJ2-3; a weak D match, TRBD2 (6 bases). The germline V gene has CDR1 SGDLS and CDR2 YYNGEE. There are 16 residues in the CDR3. Deletions cut 0 bases from V and 0 bases from J, with 11 bases between. CDR3 bases: TGTGCCAGCAGCGTAGTCGCGGGACTGAGCACAGATACGCAGTATTTT. Its protein product is CASSVVAGLSTDTQYF. Looking up the rest from reference TRBV9 and TRBJ2-3 gives the full variable domain: DSGVTQTPKHLITATGQRVTLRCSPRSGDLSVYWYQQSLDQGLQFLIQYYNGEERAKGNILERFSAQQFPDLHSELNLSSLELGDSALYFCASSVVAGLSTDTQYFGPGTRLTVL.

CDR3 protein: CASSGKGGRAGNEQFF. The CDR3 bases are TGTGCCAGCAGCGGAAAAGGCGGGAGGGCCGGCAATGAGCAGTTCTTC. V is TRBV9 and J is TRBJ2-1, with TRBD2 identical over 9 bases. With 3 bases clipped from V and 6 bases from J, the junction kept 10 bases outside the gene matches. Germline V gives CDR1 SGDLS, CDR2 YYNGEE. This CDR3 has 16 amino acids. The full variable domain, in which reference TRBV9 and TRBJ2-1 provide the parts outside the CDR3, is DSGVTQTPKHLITATGQRVTLRCSPRSGDLSVYWYQQSLDQGLQFLIQYYNGEERAKGNILERFSAQQFPDLHSELNLSSLELGDSALYFCASSGKGGRAGNEQFFGPGTRLTVL.

The chain uses TRBV2 and TRBJ2-1, with 8 bases aligning to TRBD2. Germline-derived CDR1 and CDR2 are SNHLY and FYNNEI. The CDR3 has 16 amino acids. V lost 1 base to trimming and J lost 4 bases; unmatched junction nucleotides: 6. The CDR3 sequence is CASSEEGGGGYNEQFF. The CDR3 DNA sequence: TGTGCCAGCAGTGAAGAGGGGGGCGGGGGGTACAATGAGCAGTTCTTC. Complete variable domain (other parts from reference TRBV2 and TRBJ2-1): EPEVTQTPSHQVTQMGQEVILRCVPISNHLYFYWYRQILGQKVEFLVSFYNNEISEKSEIFDDQFSVERPDGSNFTLKIRSTKLEDSAMYFCASSEEGGGGYNEQFFGPGTRLTVL.

The V and J genes are TRBV19 and TRBJ2-2; TRBD2 might be the D (6 bases). Germline V lookup: CDR1 LNHDA, CDR2 SQIVND (reference sequence). The CDR3 consists of 13 residues. Trimming cost V 5 bases and J 9 bases, with 13 bases left between them. The CDR3 DNA follows: TGTGCCAGTAGTGTCGGGACTGCGCGGGAGCTGTTTTTT. Its protein product is CASSVGTARELFF.

V usage is TRBV10-3 and J usage is TRBJ2-1, with 8 nucleotides matching TRBD2. CDR1 and CDR2 (germline): ENHRY, SYGVKD. The V gene end was trimmed by 10 bases and the J gene end by 1 base; junction bases not matched to a gene: 6. CDR3 length equals 14 residues. CDR3 residues: CANESGSSYNEQFF. The CDR3 coding sequence is TGTGCCAACGAAAGCGGGAGTTCCTACAATGAGCAGTTCTTC.

This clone was observed a few times. The chain combines TRBV27 with TRBJ1-6; perhaps TRBD1 as D (6 bases). The CDR3 is made up of 20 amino acids. V was clipped by 0 bases and J by 0 bases, with 18 bases between them. Germline V gene sequence: CDR1 MNHEY, CDR2 SMNVEV (reference sequence). The CDR3 loop is CASSLSWAGALSSYNSPLHF. CDR3 nucleotide sequence: TGTGCCAGCAGTTTATCTTGGGCAGGGGCATTGAGCTCCTATAATTCACCCCTCCACTTT.

CDR3 sequence (DNA): TGCGCCAGCAGCCTCCTCAATCCGGGGTACACCGGGGAGCTGTTTTTT. Translated, it gives CASSLLNPGYTGELFF. V and J are TRBV4-3 and TRBJ2-2; TRBD2 is a possible D gene (5 bases). Trimming took off 4 bases at V and 3 bases at J, with 15 bases between the two ends. This CDR3 has 16 residues. The germline CDR1 and CDR2 sequences are LGHNA and YSLEER.

The genes are TRBV5-6 and TRBJ2-1; D is uncertain. This CDR3 is 15 amino acids long. V was cut by 2 bases and J by 0 bases, with 9 bases left in between. The germline CDR1 and CDR2 sequences are SGHDT and YYEEEE. CDR3 residues: CASSFPSSSYNEQFF. The CDR3 DNA follows: TGTGCCAGCAGCTTTCCCTCGAGCTCCTACAATGAGCAGTTCTTC.